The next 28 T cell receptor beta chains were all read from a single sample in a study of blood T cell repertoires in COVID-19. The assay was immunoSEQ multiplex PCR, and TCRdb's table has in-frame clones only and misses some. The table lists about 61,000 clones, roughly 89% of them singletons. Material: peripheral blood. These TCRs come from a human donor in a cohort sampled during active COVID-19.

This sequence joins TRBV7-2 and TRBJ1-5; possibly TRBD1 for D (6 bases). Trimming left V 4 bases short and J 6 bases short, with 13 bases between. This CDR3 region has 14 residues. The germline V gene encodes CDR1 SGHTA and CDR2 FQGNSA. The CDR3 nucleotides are TGTGCCAGCAGCTCCAAGGGGGGGGCTCAGCCCCAGCATTTT. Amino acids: CASSSKGGAQPQHF.

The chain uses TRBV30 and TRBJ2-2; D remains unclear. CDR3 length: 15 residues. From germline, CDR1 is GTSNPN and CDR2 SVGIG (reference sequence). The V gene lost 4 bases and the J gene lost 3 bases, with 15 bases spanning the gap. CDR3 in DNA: TGTGCCTGGAAATACTCGGGTTGGGACACCGGGGAGCTGTTTTTT. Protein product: CAWKYSGWDTGELFF.

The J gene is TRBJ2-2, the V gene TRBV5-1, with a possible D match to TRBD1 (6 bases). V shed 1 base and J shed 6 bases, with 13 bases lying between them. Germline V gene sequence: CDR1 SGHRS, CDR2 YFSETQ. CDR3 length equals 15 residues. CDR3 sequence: CASSLTTGLSGELFF. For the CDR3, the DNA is TGCGCCAGCAGCTTGACTACAGGGCTCTCCGGGGAGCTGTTTTTT.

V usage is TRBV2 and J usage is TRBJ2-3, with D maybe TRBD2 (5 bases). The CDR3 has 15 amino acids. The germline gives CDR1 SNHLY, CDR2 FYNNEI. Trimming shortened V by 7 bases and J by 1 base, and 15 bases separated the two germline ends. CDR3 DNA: TGTGCCAGCAATTTCCAGGACTCGCGCACAGATACGCAGTATTTT. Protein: CASNFQDSRTDTQYF.

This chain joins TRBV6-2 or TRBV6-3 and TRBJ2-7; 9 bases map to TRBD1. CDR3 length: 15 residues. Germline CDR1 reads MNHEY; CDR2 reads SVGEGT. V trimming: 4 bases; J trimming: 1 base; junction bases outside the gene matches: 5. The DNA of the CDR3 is TGTGCCAGCAGTTTCGACAGGGGGGGTTCCTACGAGCAGTACTTC. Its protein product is CASSFDRGGSYEQYF.

The DNA for the CDR3 is TGTGCCAGCAGCTTTGAACAGGGAAACATTCAGTACTTC. Amino acid sequence: CASSFEQGNIQYF. The genes are TRBV13 and TRBJ2-4; a weak D match, TRBD1 (6 bases). Germline values: CDR1 PRHDT, CDR2 FYEKMQ (reference sequence). The V end was cut by 3 bases, the J end by 6 bases, with 9 bases between. This CDR3 has 13 amino acids.

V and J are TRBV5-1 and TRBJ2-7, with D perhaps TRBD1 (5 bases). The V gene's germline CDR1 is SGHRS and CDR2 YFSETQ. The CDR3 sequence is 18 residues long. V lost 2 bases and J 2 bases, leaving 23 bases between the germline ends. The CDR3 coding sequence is TGCGCCAGCAGCTTAGACGAGAAGGGGCTAATATCGACCTACGAGCAGTACTTC. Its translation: CASSLDEKGLISTYEQYF. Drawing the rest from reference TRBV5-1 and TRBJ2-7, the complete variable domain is KAGVTQTPRYLIKTRGQQVTLSCSPISGHRSVSWYQQTPGQGLQFLFEYFSETQRNKGNFPGRFSGRQFSNSRSEMNVSTLELGDSALYLCASSLDEKGLISTYEQYFGPGTRLTVT.

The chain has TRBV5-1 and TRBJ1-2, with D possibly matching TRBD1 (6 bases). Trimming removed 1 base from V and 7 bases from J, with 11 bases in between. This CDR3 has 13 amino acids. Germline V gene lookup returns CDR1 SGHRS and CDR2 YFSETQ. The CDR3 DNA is TGCGCCAGCAGCTTGCAGGGGATCGCTGGCTACACCTTC. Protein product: CASSLQGIAGYTF.

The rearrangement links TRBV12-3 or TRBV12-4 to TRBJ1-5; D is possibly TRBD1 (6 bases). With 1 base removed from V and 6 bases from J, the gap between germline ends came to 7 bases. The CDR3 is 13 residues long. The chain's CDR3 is CASSLDRVQPQHF. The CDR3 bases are TGTGCCAGCAGTTTAGACAGGGTTCAGCCCCAGCATTTT.

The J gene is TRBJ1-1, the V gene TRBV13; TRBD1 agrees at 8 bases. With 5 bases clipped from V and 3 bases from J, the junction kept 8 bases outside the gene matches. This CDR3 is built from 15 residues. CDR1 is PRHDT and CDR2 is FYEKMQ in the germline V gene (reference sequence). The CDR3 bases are TGTGCCAGCAGCCTCCCACAGGGGGTCGACACTGAAGCTTTCTTT. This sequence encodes CASSLPQGVDTEAFF.

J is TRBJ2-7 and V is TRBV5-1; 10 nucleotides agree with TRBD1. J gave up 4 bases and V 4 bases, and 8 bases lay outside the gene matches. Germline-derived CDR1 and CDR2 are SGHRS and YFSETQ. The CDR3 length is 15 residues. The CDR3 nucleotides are TGCGCCAGCAGCCCGCAGGGACAGGGGTATTACGAGCAGTACTTC. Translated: CASSPQGQGYYEQYF. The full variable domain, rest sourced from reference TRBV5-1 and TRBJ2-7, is KAGVTQTPRYLIKTRGQQVTLSCSPISGHRSVSWYQQTPGQGLQFLFEYFSETQRNKGNFPGRFSGRQFSNSRSEMNVSTLELGDSALYLCASSPQGQGYYEQYFGPGTRLTVT.

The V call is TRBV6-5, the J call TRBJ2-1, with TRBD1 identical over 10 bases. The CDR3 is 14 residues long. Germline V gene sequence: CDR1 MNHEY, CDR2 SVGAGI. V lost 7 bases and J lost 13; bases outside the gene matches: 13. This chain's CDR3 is CASTLLSGTGVQFF. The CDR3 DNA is TGTGCCAGCACCCTTCTGAGCGGGACAGGGGTCCAGTTCTTC.

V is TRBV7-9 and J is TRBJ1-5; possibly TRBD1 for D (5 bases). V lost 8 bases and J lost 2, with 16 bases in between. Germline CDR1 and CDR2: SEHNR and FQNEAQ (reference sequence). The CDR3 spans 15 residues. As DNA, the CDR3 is TGTGCCAGCGGCCGGGGAGGGGAAGGCAATCAGCCCCAGCATTTT. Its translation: CASGRGGEGNQPQHF.

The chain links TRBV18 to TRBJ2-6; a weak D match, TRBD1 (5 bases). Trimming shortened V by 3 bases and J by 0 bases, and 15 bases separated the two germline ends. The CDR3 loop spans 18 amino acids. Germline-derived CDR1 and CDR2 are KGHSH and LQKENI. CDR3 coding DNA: TGTGCCAGCTCACCCCGGTCAGGGCTCATCTCTGGGGCCAACGTCCTGACTTTC. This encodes CASSPRSGLISGANVLTF. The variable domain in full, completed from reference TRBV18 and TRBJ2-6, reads NAGVMQNPRHLVRRRGQEARLRCSPMKGHSHVYWYRQLPEEGLKFMVYLQKENIIDESGMPKERFSAEFPKEGPSILRIQQVVRGDSAAYFCASSPRSGLISGANVLTFGAGSRLTVL.

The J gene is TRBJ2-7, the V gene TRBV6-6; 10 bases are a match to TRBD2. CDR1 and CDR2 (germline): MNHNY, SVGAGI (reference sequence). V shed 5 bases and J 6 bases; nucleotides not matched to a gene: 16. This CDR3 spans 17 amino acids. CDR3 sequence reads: CASSRTSGPLNRGEQYF. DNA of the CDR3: TGTGCCAGCAGTCGGACTAGCGGACCTCTAAACCGGGGCGAGCAGTACTTC.

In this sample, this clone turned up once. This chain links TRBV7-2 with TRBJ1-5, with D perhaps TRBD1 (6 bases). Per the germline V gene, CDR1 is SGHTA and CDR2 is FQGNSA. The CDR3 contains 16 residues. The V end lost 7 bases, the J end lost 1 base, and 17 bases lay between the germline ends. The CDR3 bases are TGTGCCAGCAAACCTACAGGGCCCCCCAGCAATCAGCCCCAGCATTTT. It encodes CASKPTGPPSNQPQHF.

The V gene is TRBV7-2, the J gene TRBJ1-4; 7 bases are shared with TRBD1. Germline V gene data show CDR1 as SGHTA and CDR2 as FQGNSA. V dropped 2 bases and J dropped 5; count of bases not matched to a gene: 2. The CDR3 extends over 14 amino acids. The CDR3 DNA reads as TGTGCCAGCAGCTTAAGCAGGGGGAATGAAAAACTGTTTTTT. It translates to CASSLSRGNEKLFF. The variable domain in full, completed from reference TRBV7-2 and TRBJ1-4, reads GAGVSQSPSNKVTEKGKDVELRCDPISGHTALYWYRQSLGQGLEFLIYFQGNSAPDKSGLPSDRFSAERTGGSVSTLTIQRTQQEDSAVYLCASSLSRGNEKLFFGSGTQLSVL.

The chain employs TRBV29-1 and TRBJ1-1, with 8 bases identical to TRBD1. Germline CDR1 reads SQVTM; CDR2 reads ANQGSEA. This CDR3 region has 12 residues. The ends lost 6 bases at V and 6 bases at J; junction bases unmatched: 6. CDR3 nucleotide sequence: TGCAGCGTCGTGGACAGGGCGCCTGAAGCTTTCTTT. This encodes CSVVDRAPEAFF.

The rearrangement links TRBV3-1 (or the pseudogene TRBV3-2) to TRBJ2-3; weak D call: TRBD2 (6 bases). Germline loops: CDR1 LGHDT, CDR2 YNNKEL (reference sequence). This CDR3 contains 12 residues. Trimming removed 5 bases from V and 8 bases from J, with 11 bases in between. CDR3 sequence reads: CASSWGLITQYF. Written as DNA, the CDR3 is TGTGCCAGCAGCTGGGGACTCATTACGCAGTATTTT.

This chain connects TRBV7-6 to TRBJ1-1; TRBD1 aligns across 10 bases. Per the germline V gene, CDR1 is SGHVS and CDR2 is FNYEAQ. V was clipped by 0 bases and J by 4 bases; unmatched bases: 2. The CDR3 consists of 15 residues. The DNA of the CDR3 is TGTGCCAGCAGCTTAGCCGGGACAGGGGTCACTGAAGCTTTCTTT. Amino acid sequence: CASSLAGTGVTEAFF.

The CDR3 DNA sequence: TGTGCCAGCAGCTTCAGCCTCCAGGGCACCTACGAGCAGTACTTC. This gives the protein CASSFSLQGTYEQYF. The chain uses TRBV7-9 and TRBJ2-7, with D perhaps TRBD1 (5 bases). CDR3 length: 15 amino acids. CDR1 SEHNR and CDR2 FQNEAQ come from the germline V gene (reference sequence). The germline V and J ends were trimmed by 3 bases and 2 bases, with 14 bases remaining between them.

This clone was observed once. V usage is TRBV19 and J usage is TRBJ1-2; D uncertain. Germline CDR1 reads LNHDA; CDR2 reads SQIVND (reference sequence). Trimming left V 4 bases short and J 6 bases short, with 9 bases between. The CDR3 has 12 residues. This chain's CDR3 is CASSRRVDGYTF. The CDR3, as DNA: TGTGCCAGTAGTAGGAGGGTCGATGGCTACACCTTC. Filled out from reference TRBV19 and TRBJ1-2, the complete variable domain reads DGGITQSPKYLFRKEGQNVTLSCEQNLNHDAMYWYRQDPGQGLRLIYYSQIVNDFQKGDIAEGYSVSREKKESFPLTVTSAQKNPTAFYLCASSRRVDGYTFGSGTRLTVV.

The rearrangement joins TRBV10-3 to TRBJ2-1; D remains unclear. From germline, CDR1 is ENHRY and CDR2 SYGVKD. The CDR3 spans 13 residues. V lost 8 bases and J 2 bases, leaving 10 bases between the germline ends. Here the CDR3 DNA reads TGTGCCATCGCGCAAGGAGCCTACAATGAGCAGTTCTTC. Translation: CAIAQGAYNEQFF.

The CDR3 region is CASSLGLGNTIYF. The CDR3 DNA is TGTGCCAGCAGCCTAGGCCTGGGAAACACCATATATTTT. The chain couples TRBV5-4 to TRBJ1-3; unclear D gene. The V gene's germline CDR1 is SGHNT and CDR2 YYREEE (reference sequence). Between the trimmed V and J ends, which lost 4 bases and 4 bases, there was a span of 9 bases. The CDR3 sequence is 13 residues long.

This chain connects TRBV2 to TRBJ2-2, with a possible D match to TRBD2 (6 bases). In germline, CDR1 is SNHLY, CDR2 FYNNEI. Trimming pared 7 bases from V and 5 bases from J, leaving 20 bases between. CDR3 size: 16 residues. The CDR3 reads CASKEVREGRTGELFF. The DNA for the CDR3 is TGTGCCAGCAAGGAGGTCAGGGAAGGGAGGACCGGGGAGCTGTTTTTT. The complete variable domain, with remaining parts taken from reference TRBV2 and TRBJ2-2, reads EPEVTQTPSHQVTQMGQEVILRCVPISNHLYFYWYRQILGQKVEFLVSFYNNEISEKSEIFDDQFSVERPDGSNFTLKIRSTKLEDSAMYFCASKEVREGRTGELFFGEGSRLTVL.

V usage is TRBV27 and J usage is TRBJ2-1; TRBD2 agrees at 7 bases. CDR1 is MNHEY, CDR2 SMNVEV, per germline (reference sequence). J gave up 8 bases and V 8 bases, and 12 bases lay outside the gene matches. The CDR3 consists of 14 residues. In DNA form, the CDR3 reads TGTGCCAGCCGCGCATGGAAAGGGAGGGATGAGCAGTTCTTC. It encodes CASRAWKGRDEQFF.

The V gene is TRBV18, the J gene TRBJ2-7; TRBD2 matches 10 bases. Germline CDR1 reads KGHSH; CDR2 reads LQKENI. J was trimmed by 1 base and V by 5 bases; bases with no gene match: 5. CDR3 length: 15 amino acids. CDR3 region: CASSVAGGRSYEQYF. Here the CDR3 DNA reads TGTGCCAGCTCAGTAGCGGGAGGAAGGTCCTACGAGCAGTACTTC. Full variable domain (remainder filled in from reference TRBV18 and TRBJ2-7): NAGVMQNPRHLVRRRGQEARLRCSPMKGHSHVYWYRQLPEEGLKFMVYLQKENIIDESGMPKERFSAEFPKEGPSILRIQQVVRGDSAAYFCASSVAGGRSYEQYFGPGTRLTVT.

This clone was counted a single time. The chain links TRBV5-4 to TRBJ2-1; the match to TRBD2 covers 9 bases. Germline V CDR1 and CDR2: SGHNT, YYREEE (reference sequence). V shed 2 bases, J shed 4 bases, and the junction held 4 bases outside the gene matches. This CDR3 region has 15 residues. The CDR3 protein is CASSFKLAGYNEQFF. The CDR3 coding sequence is TGTGCCAGCAGCTTCAAGCTAGCGGGATACAATGAGCAGTTCTTC.